Following are 25 T cell receptor beta chains from one sample sequenced in a study of shared clonotypes between healthy human individuals (dated by TCRdb to between 2020 and 2021). Library preparation was by the immunoSEQ multiplex PCR assay. The table comes from immuneACCESS by way of TCRdb, which keeps in-frame sequences with V and J called. Part of the clones is missing from these tables; in studies checked, under half for an unresolved V gene and the rest for unknown reasons. The sample records approximately 1,500,000 clones, roughly 96% of which are singletons. The top ten clones comprise roughly 1.1% of the sample. The specimen sequenced was naive CD4+ T cells sorted from blood. This specimen's cell subset or site label, interpreted: CD45RA+ positively selected. The receptors were gathered from a man in his thirties or forties in good health.

The genes are TRBV28 and TRBJ2-7; D possibly uses TRBD1 or TRBD2 (5 bases each). The germline CDR1 and CDR2 sequences are MDHEN and SYDVKM. This CDR3 contains 12 residues. V shed 5 bases and J shed 2 bases, with 7 bases lying between them. CDR3 loop: CASSGGTYEQYF. The CDR3 region has the DNA TGTGCCAGCAGTGGGGGAACCTACGAGCAGTACTTC. Combining the CDR3 with reference TRBV28 and TRBJ2-7 gives the whole variable domain DVKVTQSSRYLVKRTGEKVFLECVQDMDHENMFWYRQDPGLGLRLIYFSYDVKMKEKGDIPEGYSVSREKKERFSLILESASTNQTSMYLCASSGGTYEQYFGPGTRLTVT.

The J gene is TRBJ2-7, the V gene TRBV5-4; 8 bases fit TRBD1. The J segment lost 3 bases and the V segment lost 3 bases, leaving 11 bases of the junction unmatched. Germline V CDR1 and CDR2: SGHNT, YYREEE (reference sequence). CDR3 length: 16 residues. This CDR3 is CASSSQTRTGSYEQYF. The CDR3 nucleotides are TGTGCCAGCAGCTCTCAGACGAGGACAGGGAGCTACGAGCAGTACTTC.

In this sample, this clone turned up once. The V call is TRBV5-1, the J call TRBJ2-7, with D perhaps assigned TRBD1 or TRBD2 (5 bases each). With 3 bases removed from V and 5 bases from J, the gap between germline ends came to 21 bases. This CDR3 is built from 16 residues. Germline-derived CDR1 and CDR2 are SGHRS and YFSETQ. CDR3 protein: CASSSQWGGLGNEQYF. The CDR3 DNA reads as TGCGCCAGCAGCTCCCAGTGGGGCGGACTGGGGAACGAGCAGTACTTC. The variable domain in full, with the rest retrieved from reference TRBV5-1 and TRBJ2-7, is KAGVTQTPRYLIKTRGQQVTLSCSPISGHRSVSWYQQTPGQGLQFLFEYFSETQRNKGNFPGRFSGRQFSNSRSEMNVSTLELGDSALYLCASSSQWGGLGNEQYFGPGTRLTVT.

In its sample, this clone was seen once. J is TRBJ1-2 and V is TRBV4-3, with no clear D. This CDR3 has 14 amino acids. The germline V and J ends were trimmed by 1 base and 3 bases, with 9 bases remaining between them. Germline lookup yields CDR1 LGHNA and CDR2 YSLEER. The CDR3 loop reads CASSQVGGYYGYTF. The DNA for the CDR3 is TGCGCCAGCAGCCAAGTTGGCGGATACTATGGCTACACCTTC.

The chain has TRBV5-1 and TRBJ2-7; the D gene is possibly TRBD1 (7 bases). The length of the CDR3 is 17 residues. The germline V gene encodes CDR1 SGHRS and CDR2 YFSETQ. V lost 4 bases and J 3 bases, leaving 23 bases between the germline ends. Written as DNA, the CDR3 is TGCGCCAGCAGCCCAACAACGGGACAGTTGGGGGGCTACGAGCAGTACTTC. Residues: CASSPTTGQLGGYEQYF.

The V and J genes are TRBV7-3 and TRBJ2-1; TRBD2 aligns across 15 bases. V was clipped by 5 bases and J by 8 bases; unmatched bases: 7. Germline V lookup: CDR1 SGHTA, CDR2 FQGTGA. CDR3 size: 16 residues. The CDR3 DNA reads TGTGCCAGCAGCCCCCGGACTAGCGGGAGGGCCTATGAGCAGTTCTTC. Its protein product is CASSPRTSGRAYEQFF.

The V and J genes are TRBV5-6 and TRBJ2-1, with D possibly matching TRBD2 (5 bases). Germline values: CDR1 SGHDT, CDR2 YYEEEE. The CDR3 spans 14 residues. Deletions cut 2 bases from V and 6 bases from J, with 12 bases between. The chain's CDR3 is CASSLRREGNEQFF. CDR3 nucleotide sequence: TGTGCCAGCAGCTTAAGGCGCGAGGGCAATGAGCAGTTCTTC. Using reference TRBV5-6 and TRBJ2-1 for the parts outside the CDR3, the full variable domain is DAGVTQSPTHLIKTRGQQVTLRCSPKSGHDTVSWYQQALGQGPQFIFQYYEEEERQRGNFPDRFSGHQFPNYSSELNVNALLLGDSALYLCASSLRREGNEQFFGPGTRLTVL.

The chain couples TRBV30 to TRBJ2-1; 9 bases are shared with TRBD2. Germline V CDR1 and CDR2: GTSNPN, SVGIG (reference sequence). The CDR3 contains 17 residues. Germline trimming cut 5 bases from V and 9 bases from J; bases unmatched to any gene: 20. The CDR3 coding sequence is TGTGCCTGGCTTCAATTGAGGAGCGGGAGGACCCCCGGTGAGCAGTTCTTC. As protein: CAWLQLRSGRTPGEQFF.

The J gene is TRBJ2-5, the V gene TRBV10-3; possibly TRBD1 for D (6 bases). Germline V gives CDR1 ENHRY, CDR2 SYGVKD. This CDR3 contains 13 residues. V was clipped by 5 bases and J by 1 base, with 8 bases between them. The CDR3 region is CAISLQGQETQYF. For the CDR3, the DNA is TGTGCCATCAGTTTACAGGGCCAAGAGACCCAGTACTTC.

V is TRBV5-8 and J is TRBJ2-2, with TRBD1 matching over 9 bases. V lost 4 bases and J lost 6; bases outside the gene matches: 4. The CDR3 contains 14 residues. Germline-derived CDR1 and CDR2 are SGHTS and YDEGEE. The CDR3 loop reads CASSTTGGAGELFF. The CDR3 DNA is TGTGCCAGCAGCACTACAGGGGGCGCCGGGGAGCTGTTTTTT. The full variable domain, with the rest looked up from reference TRBV5-8 and TRBJ2-2, is EAGVTQSPTHLIKTRGQQATLRCSPISGHTSVYWYQQALGLGLQFLLWYDEGEERNRGNFPPRFSGRQFPNYSSELNVNALELEDSALYLCASSTTGGAGELFFGEGSRLTVL.

The chain recombines TRBV28 with TRBJ2-7; tentative D call: TRBD2 (5 bases). The CDR3 extends over 13 amino acids. With 3 bases removed from V and 0 bases from J, the gap between germline ends came to 6 bases. Germline CDR1 and CDR2: MDHEN and SYDVKM. CDR3 in amino acids: CASSFDYSYEQYF. CDR3 DNA sequence: TGTGCCAGCAGTTTCGACTACTCCTACGAGCAGTACTTC.

Only one count was recorded for this clone. The chain recombines TRBV6-6 with TRBJ1-5; D is undetermined. This CDR3 has 13 residues. CDR1 and CDR2 from the germline V gene are MNHNY and SVGAGI (reference sequence). Trimming took off 4 bases at V and 3 bases at J, with 7 bases between the two ends. The CDR3 is CASSFRTNQPQHF. The CDR3 nucleotides read TGTGCCAGCAGTTTCCGGACCAATCAGCCCCAGCATTTT.

This chain joins TRBV4-3 and TRBJ2-1; D possibly corresponds to TRBD2 (5 bases). Germline assignment: CDR1 LGHNA and CDR2 YSLEER. This CDR3 comprises 18 residues. Trimming stripped 1 base from V and 1 base from J, with 17 bases between. The CDR3 DNA follows: TGCGCCAGCAGCCAAGTTGGTTTCTGGGAGAGATCCTACAATGAGCAGTTCTTC. This encodes CASSQVGFWERSYNEQFF.

The chain employs TRBV27 and TRBJ2-1, with D unclear. Germline V gene data show CDR1 as MNHEY and CDR2 as SMNVEV (reference sequence). V was pared by 7 bases and J by 0 bases, with 4 bases between. There are 12 residues in the CDR3. CDR3 loop: CASKSSYNEQFF. Here the CDR3 DNA reads TGTGCCAGCAAGAGCTCCTACAATGAGCAGTTCTTC.

J is TRBJ2-6 and V is TRBV29-1; D possibly corresponds to TRBD2 (6 bases). Germline loops: CDR1 SQVTM, CDR2 ANQGSEA. V lost 4 bases to trimming and J lost 0 bases, with 13 bases between them. The CDR3 runs to 16 residues. CDR3 loop: CSVVEGRHSGANVLTF. CDR3 coding DNA: TGCAGCGTTGTGGAGGGGCGTCACTCTGGGGCCAACGTCCTGACTTTC.

The gene calls are TRBV10-1 and TRBJ2-7; no firm D call. The germline V and J ends were trimmed by 2 bases and 5 bases, with 13 bases remaining between them. This CDR3 has 14 amino acids. CDR1 is WNHNN and CDR2 is SYGVQD in the germline V gene (reference sequence). CDR3 nucleotides: TGCGCCAGCAGTGAGCGGCTTGGGCTCCACGAGCAGTACTTC. It is translated as CASSERLGLHEQYF.

The chain links TRBV4-1 to TRBJ2-7, with 12 bases lining up with TRBD2. In germline, CDR1 is MGHRA, CDR2 YSYEKL. CDR3 length: 14 residues. J was trimmed by 13 bases and V by 0 bases; bases with no gene match: 7. The CDR3 sequence: CASSQETLAGGLYF. For the CDR3, the DNA is TGCGCCAGCAGCCAAGAAACTCTAGCGGGAGGGTTATACTTC.

CDR3 amino acids: CASRYPREGYEQYF. The DNA for the CDR3 is TGTGCCAGCAGATACCCCCGGGAGGGCTACGAGCAGTACTTC. The J gene is TRBJ2-7, the V gene TRBV27; 8 bases agree with TRBD2. Germline-derived CDR1 and CDR2 are MNHEY and SMNVEV (reference sequence). The V gene end was trimmed by 6 bases and the J gene end by 3 bases; junction bases not matched to a gene: 7. This CDR3 spans 14 amino acids.

V and J are TRBV9 and TRBJ2-1; no firm D call. Germline V gene data show CDR1 as SGDLS and CDR2 as YYNGEE. The CDR3 covers 13 residues. Trimming took 0 bases from V and 5 from J, leaving 6 bases between them. The CDR3: CASSVARNNEQFF. CDR3 nucleotide sequence: TGTGCCAGCAGCGTAGCCAGGAACAATGAGCAGTTCTTC.

The rearrangement joins TRBV5-6 to TRBJ2-1; 9 bases align to TRBD2. Germline CDR1 is SGHDT and CDR2 is YYEEEE. J lost 5 bases, V lost 0 bases, and 15 bases had no gene match. The CDR3 totals 19 residues. CDR3 DNA: TGTGCCAGCAGCTTGGGACCCTCCCTGGCTAGCGGGAAGAACAATGAGCAGTTCTTC. This encodes CASSLGPSLASGKNNEQFF.

The chain combines TRBV6-1 with TRBJ2-3; D is unresolved. The length of the CDR3 is 12 residues. Trimming removed 4 bases at V and 1 base at J, with 3 bases between. The germline CDR1 and CDR2 sequences are MNHNS and SASEGT. The CDR3 DNA is TGTGCCAGCAGTGTGGGCACAGATACGCAGTATTTT. It yields the protein CASSVGTDTQYF.

Concerning this clone itself: A junction end diverges from the germline sequence, so it may reflect a read error. The rearrangement uses TRBV29-1 and TRBJ2-5, with unresolved D. Germline CDR1 reads SQVTM; CDR2 reads ANQGSEA. The CDR3 is 8 residues long. CDR3 in DNA: TGCAGCGTCCCCTGGGTGGACTTC. Protein: CSVPWVDF.

This chain uses TRBV28 with TRBJ2-1, with 9 bases fitting TRBD1. Trimming took 7 bases from V and 0 from J; bases not matched to a gene: 16. The CDR3 is made up of 19 amino acids. Germline CDR1 reads MDHEN; CDR2 reads SYDVKM. The CDR3: CASTGPGQGPSSSYNEQFF. CDR3 DNA: TGTGCCAGCACCGGACCGGGACAGGGCCCCTCGAGCTCCTACAATGAGCAGTTCTTC.

The chain is built from TRBV30 and TRBJ1-1; D remains ambiguous. Per the germline V gene, CDR1 is GTSNPN and CDR2 is SVGIG (reference sequence). The V and J ends lost 4 bases and 0 bases respectively, with 9 bases between them. The CDR3 runs 13 residues. The CDR3 sequence: CAWNGRLNTEAFF. Written as DNA, the CDR3 is TGTGCCTGGAACGGAAGACTGAACACTGAAGCTTTCTTT.

The J gene is TRBJ1-3, the V gene TRBV20-1, with no clear D. Germline CDR1 and CDR2: DFQATT and SNEGSKA (reference sequence). V was clipped by 7 bases and J by 2 bases, with 3 bases between them. The CDR3 consists of 10 residues. This CDR3 reads CSETGNTIYF. The CDR3, as DNA: TGCAGTGAAACTGGAAACACCATATATTTT.